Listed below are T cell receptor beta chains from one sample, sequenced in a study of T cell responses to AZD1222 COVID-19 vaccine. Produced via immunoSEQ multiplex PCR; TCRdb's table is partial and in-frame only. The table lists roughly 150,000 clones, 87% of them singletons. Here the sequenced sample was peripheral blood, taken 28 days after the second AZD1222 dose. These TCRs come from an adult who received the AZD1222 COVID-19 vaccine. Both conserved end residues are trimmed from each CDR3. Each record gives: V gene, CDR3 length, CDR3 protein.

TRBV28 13 ASSSSTGIGSPLH
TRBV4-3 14 ASSQEAAPSTDTQY
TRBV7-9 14 ASSRGQGAGNSPLH
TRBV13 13 ASRPSGSQSYEQY
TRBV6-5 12 ASSYQRENYEQY
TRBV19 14 ASRSRDRELGNTIY
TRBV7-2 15 ASRYGLAGGPLDTQY
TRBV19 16 ASTTTSGLAGGGGELF
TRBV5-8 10 ASSRKTYEQY
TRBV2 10 ASSRVSDTQY
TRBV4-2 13 ASSQDRAPEETQY
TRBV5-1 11 ARRTGRNYGYT
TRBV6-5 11 ASSYSSSTEAF
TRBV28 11 ASSLRDPYEQY
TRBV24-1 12 ATSELASTDTQY
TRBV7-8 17 ASSLGWVGGPSSGNTIY
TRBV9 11 ASSQARDTEAF
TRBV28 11 ASTDGSNYGYT
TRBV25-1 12 ASRTGLAGGEQF
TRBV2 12 ASRTTGSGNTIY
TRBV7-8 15 ASSLVIGSRFDGELF
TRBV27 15 ASSPGRIYHSNQPQH
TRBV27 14 ASSFSGTRFGNEQY